Shown below are 30 T cell receptor beta chains from a single sample sequenced in a study of blood T cell repertoires in COVID-19. Repertoires were generated with immunoSEQ multiplex PCR, while TCRdb's copy carries only in-frame clones and drops some. This table has over 130,000 clones, roughly 84% appearing once. Sequencing used peripheral blood. The receptors were gathered from a man aged 25-45 years with COVID-19, enrolled during active disease.

The J gene is TRBJ2-5, the V gene TRBV10-3, with D perhaps matching TRBD1 (6 bases). Per germline, CDR1 ENHRY and CDR2 SYGVKD. Deletions cut 4 bases from V and 5 bases from J, with 8 bases between. There are 12 residues in the CDR3. The DNA for the CDR3 is TGTGCCATCAGTGGCCAGGGGGAGACCCAGTACTTC. This encodes CAISGQGETQYF.

This rearrangement joins TRBV2 to TRBJ2-7; 7 bases fit TRBD1. After removal of 5 bases from V and 4 bases from J, the junction contained 5 bases not matched to a gene. The CDR3 sequence is 13 residues long. Germline V gene data show CDR1 as SNHLY and CDR2 as FYNNEI. The CDR3 loop is CASSRNRGYEQYF. DNA for the CDR3: TGTGCCAGCAGTCGCAACAGGGGTTACGAGCAGTACTTC.

Worth noting for this clone: A junction boundary mismatches the germline segment, possibly from a read error. V and J are TRBV12-3 or TRBV12-4 and TRBJ1-5, with D possibly being TRBD1 (5 bases). The CDR3 sequence is 12 residues long. The CDR3: CASSLSGTLIYF. The CDR3 coding sequence is TGTGCCAGCAGTTTATCCGGGACTTTAATCTATTTT.

The chain links TRBV19 to TRBJ2-1; 8 nucleotides agree with TRBD2. The germline V gene has CDR1 LNHDA and CDR2 SQIVND (reference sequence). With 4 bases clipped from V and 9 bases from J, the junction kept 8 bases outside the gene matches. The CDR3 loop spans 14 amino acids. CDR3 bases: TGTGCCAGTAGTACCACCGGGACTAGAAGTGAGCAGTTCTTC. This gives the protein CASSTTGTRSEQFF. Based on the CDR3 plus reference TRBV19 and TRBJ2-1, the full variable domain is DGGITQSPKYLFRKEGQNVTLSCEQNLNHDAMYWYRQDPGQGLRLIYYSQIVNDFQKGDIAEGYSVSREKKESFPLTVTSAQKNPTAFYLCASSTTGTRSEQFFGPGTRLTVL.

This clone was recorded once. The genes are TRBV6-1 and TRBJ2-1; TRBD1 aligns across 7 bases. The germline V gene encodes CDR1 MNHNS and CDR2 SASEGT. CDR3 size: 17 residues. Germline trimming cut 2 bases from V and 7 bases from J; bases unmatched to any gene: 14. The CDR3: CASSELDYRGIQNEQFF. CDR3 sequence (DNA): TGTGCCAGCAGTGAACTTGATTACAGGGGCATACAGAATGAGCAGTTCTTC.

The CDR3 reads CASSQDFRGWAYNSPLHF. CDR3 nucleotides: TGTGCCAGCAGCCAAGATTTCAGGGGATGGGCCTATAATTCACCCCTCCACTTT. J is TRBJ1-6 and V is TRBV4-2, with D perhaps TRBD1 (6 bases). CDR1 is LGHNA and CDR2 is YNFKEQ in the germline V gene. The CDR3 contains 18 residues. V was clipped by 0 bases and J by 2 bases, with 14 bases between them.

V is TRBV20-1 and J is TRBJ2-5; D unclear. V was clipped by 3 bases and J by 5 bases, with 7 bases between them. The CDR3 length is 11 residues. Germline V gene lookup returns CDR1 DFQATT and CDR2 SNEGSKA (reference sequence). The DNA for the CDR3 is TGCAGTGCTAGCCCCCAGGAGACCCAGTACTTC. Translation gives CSASPQETQYF.

The genes are TRBV28 and TRBJ2-1; a possible D gene is TRBD2 (6 bases). Germline CDR1 reads MDHEN; CDR2 reads SYDVKM. The CDR3 has 15 amino acids. V was cut by 3 bases and J by 8 bases, with 17 bases left in between. The CDR3 region has the DNA TGTGCCAGCAGTTTTGGAAAGGGACTCTGGGATGAGCAGTTCTTC. As protein: CASSFGKGLWDEQFF.

This chain connects TRBV3-1 (or the pseudogene TRBV3-2) to TRBJ1-5; 7 bases agree with TRBD1. The CDR3 consists of 15 residues. Germline V gives CDR1 LGHDT, CDR2 YNNKEL (reference sequence). Trimming took 4 bases from V and 3 from J; bases not matched to a gene: 6. CDR3: CASSPRGGYNQPQHF. CDR3 coding DNA: TGTGCCAGCAGCCCCAGAGGGGGCTACAATCAGCCCCAGCATTTT.

This clone came up once. The V call is TRBV28, the J call TRBJ2-7; 9 nucleotides agree with TRBD1. The J segment lost 6 bases and the V segment lost 4 bases, leaving 7 bases of the junction unmatched. The CDR3 spans 14 residues. The germline V gene encodes CDR1 MDHEN and CDR2 SYDVKM. This chain's CDR3 is CASSSTGGPSEQYF. As DNA, the CDR3 is TGTGCCAGCAGTTCAACAGGGGGCCCTTCCGAGCAGTACTTC.

This chain links TRBV28 with TRBJ2-7; D perhaps matches TRBD1 (8 bases). From germline, CDR1 is MDHEN and CDR2 SYDVKM. V was shortened by 9 bases and J by 5 bases, with 17 bases between the two germline ends. The CDR3 is 13 amino acids. This chain's CDR3 is CASVGGTGNEQYF. In DNA, the CDR3 is TGTGCCAGTGTGGGGGGGACAGGTAACGAGCAGTACTTC.

The V and J genes are TRBV3-1 (or the pseudogene TRBV3-2) and TRBJ2-5; TRBD2 agrees at 8 bases. From germline, CDR1 is LGHDT and CDR2 YNNKEL (reference sequence). After removal of 4 bases from V and 5 bases from J, the junction contained 12 bases not matched to a gene. The CDR3 is 16 amino acids. CDR3 nucleotides: TGTGCCAGCAGCCCCATCGCGCCGGGAGGGTGGGAGACCCAGTACTTC. Translated: CASSPIAPGGWETQYF.

The rearrangement joins TRBV9 to TRBJ1-6, with D tentatively TRBD1 (6 bases). Germline assignment: CDR1 SGDLS and CDR2 YYNGEE. CDR3 length: 15 residues. V lost 4 bases, J lost 1 base, and 9 bases lay in between. The CDR3: CASSQRGSYNSPLHF. CDR3 bases: TGTGCCAGCAGCCAAAGGGGGTCCTATAATTCACCCCTCCACTTT.

This clone came up once. The V gene is TRBV6-6, the J gene TRBJ2-5, with D possibly being TRBD2 (6 bases). This CDR3 is built from 15 residues. Trimming took off 5 bases at V and 4 bases at J, with 17 bases between the two ends. Germline V CDR1 and CDR2: MNHNY, SVGAGI (reference sequence). As DNA, the CDR3 is TGTGCCAGCAGTCCGCTGACGGGAGAGGGAGAGACCCAGTACTTC. This encodes CASSPLTGEGETQYF.

This clone has just a few counts. The V gene is TRBV7-8, the J gene TRBJ1-5; D may be TRBD1 (5 bases). The germline CDR1 and CDR2 sequences are SGHVS and FQNEAQ. Trimming took off 0 bases at V and 4 bases at J, with 10 bases between the two ends. The CDR3 sequence is 15 residues long. The CDR3 DNA sequence: TGTGCCAGCAGCTTAGCGGGACTGACAAATCAGCCCCAGCATTTT. Amino acids: CASSLAGLTNQPQHF.

The chain links TRBV6-5 to TRBJ2-3, with D possibly TRBD1 on 5 matching bases. With 9 bases removed from V and 2 bases from J, the gap between germline ends came to 15 bases. CDR3 length: 14 residues. CDR1 and CDR2 (germline): MNHEY, SVGAGI. As DNA, the CDR3 is TGTGCCAGTAGAAGGGGAAGGACCACAGATACGCAGTATTTT. This encodes CASRRGRTTDTQYF.

The chain carries TRBV4-1 and TRBJ2-7, with TRBD1 identical over 9 bases. There are 16 residues in the CDR3. V shed 3 bases and J 3 bases; nucleotides not matched to a gene: 9. Germline CDR1 reads MGHRA; CDR2 reads YSYEKL. The CDR3 sequence is CASSHYLTGQGYEQYF. Written as DNA, the CDR3 is TGCGCCAGCAGCCACTATTTGACGGGACAGGGCTACGAGCAGTACTTC.

The rearrangement links TRBV15 to TRBJ1-5; TRBD1 might be the D (6 bases). The V end was cut by 3 bases, the J end by 1 base, with 13 bases between. CDR3 length: 16 residues. CDR1 and CDR2 from the germline V gene are LNHNV and YYDKDF (reference sequence). CDR3 DNA sequence: TGTGCCACCAGCAGGGGACAATATGGGAGCAATCAGCCCCAGCATTTT. It specifies CATSRGQYGSNQPQHF.

The gene calls are TRBV18 and TRBJ2-1; 10 bases line up with TRBD2. The V and J ends lost 3 bases and 4 bases, in that order; junction bases with no gene match: 6. CDR3 length equals 16 residues. Germline V gene lookup returns CDR1 KGHSH and CDR2 LQKENI. The CDR3 DNA sequence: TGTGCCAGCTCACCCCTAGGAGCGGGGGGGTACAATGAGCAGTTCTTC. Its translation is CASSPLGAGGYNEQFF.

The CDR3 sequence is CASTVFYSGANVLTF. For the CDR3, the DNA is TGTGCCAGCACCGTATTCTATTCCGGGGCCAACGTCCTGACTTTC. The chain recombines TRBV7-2 with TRBJ2-6; D is undetermined. V shed 7 bases and J shed 4 bases, with 14 bases lying between them. CDR1 and CDR2 from the germline V gene are SGHTA and FQGNSA. The CDR3 is made up of 15 amino acids.

The chain is built from TRBV6-5 and TRBJ2-1, with 8 nucleotides matching TRBD2. The CDR3 runs to 14 residues. V trimming: 6 bases; J trimming: 7 bases; junction bases outside the gene matches: 8. CDR1 MNHEY and CDR2 SVGAGI come from the germline V gene. CDR3 in amino acids: CASRLAGSGNEQFF. CDR3 sequence (DNA): TGTGCCAGCAGGTTAGCGGGGTCTGGAAATGAGCAGTTCTTC.

The V call is TRBV14, the J call TRBJ2-1; tentative D call: TRBD2 (5 bases). Germline lookup yields CDR1 SGHDN and CDR2 FVKESK. The CDR3 covers 13 residues. Between the trimmed V and J ends, which lost 0 bases and 9 bases, there was a span of 9 bases. The chain's CDR3 is CASSQEARGEQFF. In nucleotides, the CDR3 is TGTGCCAGCAGCCAAGAAGCCCGGGGTGAGCAGTTCTTC. The full variable domain, rest sourced from reference TRBV14 and TRBJ2-1, is EAGVTQFPSHSVIEKGQTVTLRCDPISGHDNLYWYRRVMGKEIKFLLHFVKESKQDESGMPNNRFLAERTGGTYSTLKVQPAELEDSGVYFCASSQEARGEQFFGPGTRLTVL.

V is TRBV6-5 and J is TRBJ2-7; weak D call: TRBD2 (6 bases). Germline CDR1 and CDR2: MNHEY and SVGAGI. This CDR3 region has 11 residues. Trimming cost V 5 bases and J 7 bases, with 9 bases left between them. The CDR3 coding sequence is TGTGCCAGCAGTCCCCGGGGGGAGCAGTACTTC. Translated, it gives CASSPRGEQYF.

The rearrangement links TRBV11-2 to TRBJ2-7, with 7 bases identical to TRBD1. There are 15 residues in the CDR3. Germline-derived CDR1 and CDR2 are SGHAT and FQNNGV. Germline trimming cut 3 bases from V and 1 base from J; bases unmatched to any gene: 6. The CDR3 loop is CASSLNSGQSYEQYF. The CDR3 DNA reads as TGTGCCAGCAGCTTGAATTCGGGACAGTCCTACGAGCAGTACTTC.

The genes are TRBV2 and TRBJ2-7; TRBD2 might be the D (5 bases). The germline gives CDR1 SNHLY, CDR2 FYNNEI. The CDR3 is made up of 14 amino acids. The V gene lost 4 bases and the J gene lost 0 bases, with 10 bases spanning the gap. The CDR3 region has the DNA TGTGCCAGCAGTGGGACTTCGAGCTCCTACGAGCAGTACTTC. Translating gives CASSGTSSSYEQYF.

The DNA for the CDR3 is TGTGCCAGCAGTTCGCTACGGGGACAGGGCACTGGCTACACCTTC. This gives the protein CASSSLRGQGTGYTF. This sequence joins TRBV28 and TRBJ1-2; TRBD1 agrees at 9 bases. Trimming took 4 bases from V and 7 from J; bases not matched to a gene: 10. The CDR3 spans 15 residues. Germline CDR1 MDHEN, CDR2 SYDVKM.

The V gene is TRBV5-1, the J gene TRBJ2-2; weak D call: TRBD1 (6 bases). The CDR3 is 16 residues long. Trimming pared 4 bases from V and 7 bases from J, leaving 20 bases between. The germline CDR1 and CDR2 sequences are SGHRS and YFSETQ. CDR3 bases: TGCGCCAGCAGCCTCAACGGCAGGGGTAATCTCGGGGAGCTGTTTTTT. It codes for CASSLNGRGNLGELFF.

J is TRBJ1-6 and V is TRBV18; D gene unclear. Germline CDR1 KGHSH, CDR2 LQKENI. The CDR3 is 16 residues long. With 2 bases removed from V and 10 bases from J, the gap between germline ends came to 18 bases. The CDR3 region has the DNA TGTGCCAGCTCACCAACGGGAGGGCCTTCGGGATCACCCCTCCACTTT. This gives the protein CASSPTGGPSGSPLHF.

The chain combines TRBV2 with TRBJ2-1; 7 bases are a match to TRBD2. Germline loops: CDR1 SNHLY, CDR2 FYNNEI. V lost 7 bases and J lost 5; bases outside the gene matches: 5. This CDR3 has 13 residues. Here the CDR3 DNA reads TGTGCCAGCACCTTGCTAGCGGACAATGAGCAGTTCTTC. It encodes CASTLLADNEQFF.

This clone was counted between two and nine times. This sequence joins TRBV7-9 and TRBJ2-1, with a tentative D call TRBD2 (6 bases). Between the trimmed V and J ends, which lost 4 bases and 4 bases, there was a span of 20 bases. CDR3 length equals 17 residues. Germline loops: CDR1 SEHNR, CDR2 FQNEAQ (reference sequence). CDR3 region: CASSSTGGLVGYNEQFF. CDR3 nucleotides: TGTGCCAGCAGCTCAACCGGGGGTCTAGTAGGGTACAATGAGCAGTTCTTC.